These 24 T cell receptor beta chains were all obtained from the same sample, sequenced in a study of blood T cell repertoires in COVID-19. This table comes from immunoSEQ multiplex PCR, and its TCRdb copy is limited to in-frame clones, with some not included. The repertoire holds around 60,000 clones, with about four fifths as singletons. Sequencing was carried out using peripheral blood. The origin of the receptors is a man aged 30-40 years with COVID-19, enrolled during active disease.

The chain has TRBV9 and TRBJ2-7, with 7 bases fitting TRBD2. J gave up 6 bases and V 2 bases, and 8 bases lay outside the gene matches. CDR1 SGDLS and CDR2 YYNGEE come from the germline V gene. There are 14 residues in the CDR3. Here the CDR3 reads CASSVDVGGSEQYF. DNA for the CDR3: TGTGCCAGCAGCGTGGATGTGGGAGGGAGCGAGCAGTACTTC.

The chain is built from TRBV19 and TRBJ2-7; D perhaps matches TRBD2 (5 bases). Germline-derived CDR1 and CDR2 are LNHDA and SQIVND (reference sequence). CDR3 length: 14 residues. V was trimmed by 3 bases and J by 0 bases, leaving 9 bases between them. For the CDR3, the DNA is TGTGCCAGTAGTATGGCCGGGAACTCCTACGAGCAGTACTTC. Its translation is CASSMAGNSYEQYF.

The chain links TRBV20-1 to TRBJ2-7, with unresolved D. CDR1 and CDR2 (germline): DFQATT, SNEGSKA (reference sequence). The CDR3 is 13 amino acids. With 3 bases removed from V and 1 base from J, the gap between germline ends came to 10 bases. CDR3 nucleotides: TGCAGTGCTAGTAGCCAATCATCCTACGAGCAGTACTTC. It specifies CSASSQSSYEQYF.

The chain joins TRBV10-1 to TRBJ2-5; 11 bases are shared with TRBD2. The germline gives CDR1 WNHNN, CDR2 SYGVQD (reference sequence). The CDR3 sequence is 13 residues long. V lost 3 bases to trimming and J lost 9 bases; unmatched junction nucleotides: 3. The CDR3 DNA reads TGCGCCAGCAGTGAAATAGCGGGGGGGTCCCAGTACTTC. Its translation is CASSEIAGGSQYF.

This sequence joins TRBV2 and TRBJ2-1; tentatively, D is TRBD1 (6 bases). The CDR3 length is 17 residues. In germline, CDR1 is SNHLY, CDR2 FYNNEI. V lost 0 bases and J 3 bases, leaving 15 bases between the germline ends. Written as DNA, the CDR3 is TGTGCCAGCAGTGAAGCGCTCGGGACACCACTCTACAATGAGCAGTTCTTC. Its protein is CASSEALGTPLYNEQFF.

The chain couples TRBV7-6 to TRBJ2-5; D is unclear. This CDR3 has 11 amino acids. The germline V gene has CDR1 SGHVS and CDR2 FNYEAQ. V was cut by 5 bases and J by 2 bases, with 3 bases left in between. The CDR3 DNA sequence: TGTGCCAGCAGCCCGCAAGAGACCCAGTACTTC. Its translation: CASSPQETQYF. Full variable domain (remainder filled in from reference TRBV7-6 and TRBJ2-5): GAGVSQSPRYKVTKRGQDVALRCDPISGHVSLYWYRQALGQGPEFLTYFNYEAQQDKSGLPNDRFSAERPEGSISTLTIQRTEQRDSAMYRCASSPQETQYFGPGTRLLVL.

This chain joins TRBV11-3 and TRBJ2-7; TRBD2 matches at 9 bases. The CDR3 runs 15 residues. Germline CDR1 is SGHNT and CDR2 is YENEEA. The V gene end was trimmed by 6 bases and the J gene end by 0 bases; junction bases not matched to a gene: 6. The CDR3 DNA is TGTGCCAGCAGGTCAACTAGCGGGCCCTCCTACGAGCAGTACTTC. Translated: CASRSTSGPSYEQYF.

This clone was observed a handful of times. This chain connects TRBV7-8 to TRBJ1-5; D possibly corresponds to TRBD1 (5 bases). Germline CDR1 and CDR2: SGHVS and FQNEAQ. V was shortened by 4 bases and J by 6 bases, with 13 bases between the two germline ends. This CDR3 comprises 14 residues. CDR3: CASSSRGEAQPQHF. CDR3 in DNA: TGTGCCAGCAGCTCGCGGGGGGAGGCTCAGCCCCAGCATTTT.

This clone was seen more than once but under ten times. This specimen includes other DNA sequences encoding the same CDR3. The V call is TRBV11-2, the J call TRBJ2-1; possibly TRBD2 for D (6 bases). This CDR3 has 15 amino acids. The V and J ends lost 1 base and 3 bases respectively, with 10 bases between them. The germline CDR1 and CDR2 sequences are SGHAT and FQNNGV. As DNA, the CDR3 is TGTGCCAGCAGCTTAGCGGGAGACGTCTACAATGAGCAGTTCTTC. Protein sequence: CASSLAGDVYNEQFF.

The gene calls are TRBV25-1 and TRBJ1-2; 8 nucleotides agree with TRBD1. The germline V gene has CDR1 MGHDK and CDR2 SYGVNS. The CDR3 has 18 amino acids. The ends lost 6 bases at V and 4 bases at J; junction bases unmatched: 19. The CDR3 protein is CASRGAGTGDQERYGYTF. The CDR3 region has the DNA TGTGCCAGCAGGGGAGCCGGGACAGGCGACCAAGAGCGCTATGGCTACACCTTC.

This clone appeared once. The gene calls are TRBV4-2 and TRBJ1-2, with D possibly TRBD1 on 5 matching bases. The ends were cut back, 1 base at V and 2 bases at J, with 14 bases in the middle. CDR1 LGHNA and CDR2 YNFKEQ come from the germline V gene. The CDR3 has 16 amino acids. The CDR3 protein is CASSQGTTAKNYGYTF. CDR3 nucleotide sequence: TGTGCCAGCAGCCAAGGCACGACAGCCAAAAACTATGGCTACACCTTC.

This sequence joins TRBV27 and TRBJ2-1, with TRBD2 matching 14 bases. The CDR3 consists of 17 residues. The trim removed 5 bases at V and 4 bases at J, leaving 7 bases unmatched. Germline assignment: CDR1 MNHEY and CDR2 SMNVEV (reference sequence). CDR3 residues: CASSGPGTSGRYNEQFF. In DNA form, the CDR3 reads TGTGCCAGCAGTGGGCCGGGGACTAGCGGGAGATACAATGAGCAGTTCTTC.

The genes are TRBV11-2 and TRBJ2-5, with 8 bases aligning to TRBD2. The CDR3 covers 15 residues. Germline loops: CDR1 SGHAT, CDR2 FQNNGV. With 1 base clipped from V and 5 bases from J, the junction kept 6 bases outside the gene matches. The CDR3 coding sequence is TGTGCCAGCAGCTTAGGATCGGGAGGGCGGGAGACCCAGTACTTC. Its translation is CASSLGSGGRETQYF.

The count of this clone is one. The chain recombines TRBV9 with TRBJ2-3, with D tentatively TRBD2 (6 bases). V was shortened by 4 bases and J by 0 bases, with 15 bases between the two germline ends. Germline CDR1 is SGDLS and CDR2 is YYNGEE. The CDR3 has 16 amino acids. This chain's CDR3 is CASSTWGTPSTDTQYF. As DNA, the CDR3 is TGTGCCAGCAGCACCTGGGGGACTCCTAGCACAGATACGCAGTATTTT.

The V and J genes are TRBV7-2 and TRBJ2-3; 15 bases agree with TRBD2. The germline V gene encodes CDR1 SGHTA and CDR2 FQGNSA. This CDR3 region has 16 residues. With V trimmed by 3 bases and J by 5 bases, 3 bases remained unmatched. CDR3 sequence: CASSLEGLAGGDTQYF. In DNA, the CDR3 is TGTGCCAGCAGCTTGGAGGGACTAGCGGGGGGAGATACGCAGTATTTT.

This chain joins TRBV4-1 and TRBJ1-2, with no clear D. Trimming took 2 bases from V and 0 from J, leaving 13 bases between them. This CDR3 spans 16 amino acids. CDR1 and CDR2 (germline): MGHRA, YSYEKL. CDR3 nucleotides: TGCGCCAGCAGCCAAAGTTCTACCGTGACTAACTATGGCTACACCTTC. It yields the protein CASSQSSTVTNYGYTF.

The rearrangement links TRBV4-3 to TRBJ1-1, with 8 bases identical to TRBD1. The V and J ends lost 3 bases and 6 bases, in that order; junction bases with no gene match: 6. The CDR3 spans 14 residues. Germline V gives CDR1 LGHNA, CDR2 YSLEER. The CDR3 reads CASSQVTGAAEAFF. The DNA for the CDR3 is TGCGCCAGCAGCCAGGTGACAGGGGCGGCTGAAGCTTTCTTT.

V is TRBV28 and J is TRBJ1-5; 12 bases agree with TRBD1. The V gene end was trimmed by 0 bases and the J gene end by 2 bases; junction bases not matched to a gene: 2. There are 17 residues in the CDR3. Germline V gene lookup returns CDR1 MDHEN and CDR2 SYDVKM. The CDR3 DNA follows: TGTGCCAGCAGTTTATGGGGGACAGGGGGCGGCAATCAGCCCCAGCATTTT. This translates into CASSLWGTGGGNQPQHF.

The V call is TRBV14, the J call TRBJ2-1; 11 nucleotides align to TRBD1. Germline CDR1 and CDR2: SGHDN and FVKESK. This CDR3 is built from 14 residues. With 2 bases clipped from V and 7 bases from J, the junction kept 1 base outside the gene matches. The CDR3 sequence is CASSQRDRGNEQFF. DNA of the CDR3: TGTGCCAGCAGCCAAAGGGACAGGGGGAATGAGCAGTTCTTC.

This chain connects TRBV18 to TRBJ2-5; D may be TRBD2 (6 bases). CDR3 length equals 15 residues. V lost 3 bases, J lost 5 bases, and 16 bases lay in between. Looked up from germline, CDR1 is KGHSH and CDR2 is LQKENI. In DNA, the CDR3 is TGTGCCAGCTCACCTCCGGGACTCGGAGGGGAGACCCAGTACTTC. Its translation is CASSPPGLGGETQYF.

The J gene is TRBJ2-5, the V gene TRBV6-5; D not certain. This CDR3 is built from 14 residues. Trimming shortened V by 5 bases and J by 1 base, and 11 bases separated the two germline ends. Germline V gene data show CDR1 as MNHEY and CDR2 as SVGAGI. CDR3 coding DNA: TGTGCCAGCAGTCCTCTAAGAGGCCAAGAGACCCAGTACTTC. It yields the protein CASSPLRGQETQYF.

The chain employs TRBV28 and TRBJ1-2; 7 bases are a match to TRBD1. The CDR3 loop spans 16 amino acids. V was pared by 6 bases and J by 5 bases, with 15 bases of the junction left unmatched. Germline CDR1 is MDHEN and CDR2 is SYDVKM. CDR3 residues: CASRVQGLSSFYGYTF. As DNA, the CDR3 is TGTGCCAGCAGGGTACAGGGGCTCTCTTCCTTTTATGGCTACACCTTC.

The chain couples TRBV11-2 to TRBJ2-3, with D unresolved. This CDR3 comprises 12 residues. Germline V gene lookup returns CDR1 SGHAT and CDR2 FQNNGV. The ends were cut back, 5 bases at V and 2 bases at J, with 5 bases in the middle. The DNA of the CDR3 is TGTGCCAGCAGCCCAGACACAGATACGCAGTATTTT. Translated, it gives CASSPDTDTQYF. Looking up the rest from reference TRBV11-2 and TRBJ2-3 gives the full variable domain: EAGVAQSPRYKIIEKRQSVAFWCNPISGHATLYWYQQILGQGPKLLIQFQNNGVVDDSQLPKDRFSAERLKGVDSTLKIQPAKLEDSAVYLCASSPDTDTQYFGPGTRLTVL.

The chain recombines TRBV9 with TRBJ2-3; 13 bases fit TRBD2. Trimming took 4 bases from V and 6 from J; bases not matched to a gene: 5. Germline V CDR1 and CDR2: SGDLS, YYNGEE. The CDR3 loop spans 15 amino acids. CDR3 sequence: CASSPLAGGPDTQYF. For the CDR3, the DNA is TGTGCCAGCAGCCCACTAGCGGGGGGGCCCGATACGCAGTATTTT.